This TCR beta chain was observed in a study of blood T cell repertoires in COVID-19 (TCRdb year 2020). Looking at the study overall: The collaborator samples originated in the United States, Italy and Spain and spanned the acute and convalescent phases of COVID-19. Deeply sampled blood TCRbeta repertoires from subjects exposed to, actively infected with, or recovered from COVID-19 were included in the dataset. The repertoires were released in a freely available public database meant as a resource for research on the immune response to SARS-CoV-2. Where HLA class I and class II types were available, the types were taken from metadata supplied by the sample provider, not from assay-based typing. A de-identified subject ID, COVID-19 status, age in years and sex were almost always included in the sample metadata. The samples were drawn from the first 160 participants of the ongoing ImmuneRACE study and from over 950 subjects provided by 6 global collaborators. The prospective study material was composed of cDNA or gDNA derived from T cells, B-cell-depleted T cells, or PBMCs. Results the study describes overall, beyond this receptor: The amount of clinical and demographic metadata varied by source and participant and was provided uncurated.

TCRbeta CDR3 regions were amplified from genomic DNA using the immunoSEQ Assay, a bias-controlled multiplex PCR. The study's own analysis went as follows. Within the assay, amplification of reference gene primers was used to estimate how many nucleated cells each sample contained. Sequence reads were collapsed and filtered to measure the absolute abundance of every unique TCRbeta CDR3 rearrangement. For each sample, productive Simpson clonality was calculated as the square root of Simpson's diversity index across productive rearrangements. As stored in TCRdb, this immuneACCESS dataset retains in-frame rearrangements with V and J assigned. A fraction of the clones does not appear; measured against another copy, unresolved V genes explain less than half of the discrepancy, and the remainder lacks a known reason. V and J calls and clone size are copied from that table; D and trimming were computed from the DNA. This sample has 300,000 to 400,000 clones in its table, and roughly 90% of those were observed once. Approximately 4% of the sample is held by the ten biggest clonotypes.

The collaborating institutions used their own protocols to collect whole blood in K2EDTA tubes. For TCRbeta analysis, collaborators shipped samples in one of three forms: frozen whole blood, isolated PBMCs, or DNA extracted from either of those sample types. About this clone: The antigen this receptor binds is unknown. The record has no base qualities; no much larger clone is one base away.

This receptor was taken from a woman aged 50 to 65 with active or convalescent COVID-19. The specimen sequenced was peripheral blood.

The CDR3 has the sequence CASSHLGETQYF. The DNA sequence is as follows: TGTGCCAGCAGTCACCTCGGAGAGACCCAGTACTTC. This sequence uses TRBV27 and TRBJ2-5, with the D segment identity uncertain. The CDR3 has 12 amino acids, counting the end cysteine and phenylalanine. The only DNA kept is the CDR3, 36 bases in frame from the first base. CDR1 and CDR2, looked up from the germline V gene (reference sequence), are MNHEY and SMNVEV. At the junction V is shortened by 5 bases and J by 4 bases, with 8 bases in between.